Described below is a single TCR beta chain sequence and its context. These data belong to a study of blood T cell repertoires in COVID-19. About the research overall: Acute-phase and convalescent COVID-19 samples originated in the United States, Italy and Spain.

CDR3 size: 13 residues. The ends were cut back, 6 bases at V and 9 bases at J, with 17 bases in the middle. CDR1 is MNHEY, CDR2 SMNVEV, per germline (reference sequence). Measured with immunoSEQ multiplex PCR; TCRdb has only the in-frame clones, and not every one. The data contain 200,000 to 250,000 clones, approximately 88% of them singletons. This TCR came from a man aged 55 to 70 who had recovered from COVID-19. Sequencing was performed on peripheral blood. The chain couples TRBV27 to TRBJ1-1; no clear D gene. The CDR3 DNA sequence: TGTGCCAGCAGGTCCGACGGGGAGCCGAAAGCTTTCTTT. Its translation: CASRSDGEPKAFF.